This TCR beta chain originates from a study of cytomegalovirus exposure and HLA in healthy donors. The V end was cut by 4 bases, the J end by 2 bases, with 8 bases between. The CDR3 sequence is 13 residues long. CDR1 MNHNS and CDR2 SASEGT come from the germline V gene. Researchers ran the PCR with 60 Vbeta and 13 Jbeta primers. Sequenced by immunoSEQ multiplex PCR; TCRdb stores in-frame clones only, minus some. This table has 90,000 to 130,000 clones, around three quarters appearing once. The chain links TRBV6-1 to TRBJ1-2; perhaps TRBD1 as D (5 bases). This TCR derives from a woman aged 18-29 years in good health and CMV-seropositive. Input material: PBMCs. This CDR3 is CASSAQGNYGYTF. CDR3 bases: TGTGCCAGCAGTGCTCAGGGAAACTATGGCTACACCTTC.